This is a list of T cell receptor beta chains from one sample in a study of blood T cell repertoires in COVID-19. This table comes from immunoSEQ multiplex PCR, and its TCRdb copy is limited to in-frame clones, with some not included. Here the sample spans some 130,000 clones, around 80% being singletons. Sequences were obtained from peripheral blood. The receptor source for this set is a man aged 65 to 85 with acute or convalescent COVID-19. CDR3s include the opening cysteine and the closing phenylalanine or tryptophan. D genes are given only for firm matches. Some rows mark clone size as missing; the rest say once, few, many or name a class of expanded clone.

V gene	D gene	clone size	J gene	CDR3 protein	CDR3 DNA
TRBV6-5	-	-	TRBJ1-6	CASRVELNSPLHF	TGTGCCAGCAGGGTAGAGTTAAATTCACCCCTCCACTTT
TRBV28	-	-	TRBJ1-6	CASSTQGLRSPLHF	TGTGCCAGCAGCACTCAGGGATTACGTTCACCCCTCCACTTT
TRBV18	TRBD2	-	TRBJ2-1	CASSPWTSGGAGDEQFF	TGTGCCAGCTCACCATGGACTAGCGGGGGGGCCGGTGATGAGCAGTTCTTC
TRBV28	-	-	TRBJ1-2	CASSLGADNYGYTF	TGTGCCAGCAGTTTAGGAGCCGATAACTATGGCTACACCTTC
TRBV4-1	TRBD2	-	TRBJ2-7	CASSQDGGGVYEQYF	TGCGCCAGCAGCCAAGATGGGGGAGGGGTCTACGAGCAGTACTTC
TRBV5-1	TRBD1	-	TRBJ1-1	CASSLGQASEAFF	TGCGCCAGCAGCTTAGGACAGGCTAGCGAAGCTTTCTTT
TRBV5-5	-	-	TRBJ1-1	CASSHESTEAFF	TGTGCCAGCAGCCATGAGAGCACTGAAGCTTTCTTT
TRBV4-1	-	-	TRBJ1-6	CASSHLGERELPLHF	TGCGCCAGCAGCCATTTGGGCGAGAGGGAATTACCCCTCCACTTT
TRBV5-1	-	-	TRBJ2-5	CASSWGGQDKETQYF	TGCGCCAGCAGCTGGGGGGGACAAGATAAGGAGACCCAGTACTTC
TRBV5-4	-	-	TRBJ1-2	CASSLAGSGGYTF	TGTGCCAGCAGCTTGGCAGGGTCAGGAGGCTACACCTTC
TRBV5-1	-	-	TRBJ1-1	CASSFAGDNTEAFF	TGCGCCAGCAGCTTTGCAGGGGACAACACTGAAGCTTTCTTT
TRBV7-9	-	few	TRBJ1-1	CASSLQDSTEAFF	TGTGCCAGCAGCCTGCAGGACTCCACTGAAGCTTTCTTT
TRBV4-1	-	-	TRBJ2-3	CASSLGGTTGTDTQYF	TGCGCCAGCAGCCTGGGTGGGACAACGGGCACAGATACGCAGTATTTT
TRBV5-1	-	-	TRBJ2-7	CASSRGGQVNTYEQYF	TGCGCCAGCAGCAGGGGGGGACAGGTAAATACCTACGAGCAGTACTTC
TRBV5-1	-	-	TRBJ2-1	CASSSTVSYNEQFF	TGCGCCAGCAGCTCGACAGTCTCCTACAATGAGCAGTTCTTC
TRBV10-3	TRBD2	few	TRBJ2-3	CAISGWASGGVGTDTQYF	TGTGCCATCAGTGGGTGGGCTAGCGGGGGGGTAGGAACAGATACGCAGTATTTT
TRBV27	TRBD1	-	TRBJ2-7	CASSQRLRDRGYEQYF	TGTGCCAGCAGCCAGCGTCTCCGGGACAGGGGGTACGAGCAGTACTTC
TRBV5-6	-	few	TRBJ2-2	CASSFGRLTNTGELFF	TGTGCCAGCAGCTTTGGTCGACTAACGAACACCGGGGAGCTGTTTTTT
TRBV20-1	TRBD1	-	TRBJ1-1	CSAIDRVEAFF	TGCAGTGCCATCGACAGGGTGGAAGCTTTCTTT
TRBV3-1/TRBV3-2	TRBD1	once	TRBJ1-5	CASSWTGSQPQHF	TGTGCCAGCAGCTGGACAGGTAGTCAGCCCCAGCATTTT
TRBV29-1	-	-	TRBJ1-2	CSVEQGGDGYTF	TGCAGCGTTGAACAAGGGGGTGATGGCTACACCTTC
TRBV10-1	TRBD1	-	TRBJ2-5	CASSAGQGAGETQYF	TGCGCCAGCAGCGCGGGACAGGGGGCAGGAGAGACCCAGTACTTC
TRBV6-5	TRBD1	-	TRBJ1-3	CASSATGITGNTIYF	TGTGCCAGCAGCGCGACAGGGATCACTGGAAACACCATATATTTT
TRBV6-5	TRBD1	-	TRBJ1-2	CASTMDRGDYGYTF	TGTGCCAGCACTATGGACAGGGGGGACTATGGCTACACCTTC
TRBV2	TRBD1	-	TRBJ1-6	CASSGDRVSPLHF	TGTGCCAGCAGTGGGGACAGGGTCTCACCCCTCCACTTT
TRBV5-1	-	-	TRBJ1-2	CASAPTANNYGYTF	TGCGCCAGCGCCCCGACAGCCAATAACTATGGCTACACCTTC
TRBV19	-	-	TRBJ2-2	CASSPQAGNTGELFF	TGTGCCAGTAGTCCCCAGGCGGGGAACACCGGGGAGCTGTTTTTT
TRBV6-5	TRBD1	few	TRBJ1-3	CASRRTGGSGNTIYF	TGTGCCAGCAGGCGGACAGGGGGCTCTGGAAACACCATATATTTT
TRBV21-1	-	once	TRBJ2-7	CASSFLKPGQFVPGQGSYEQYF	TGTGCCAGCAGCTTTTTAAAGCCGGGACAATTCGTTCCCGGACAGGGATCCTACGAGCAGTACTTC
TRBV5-1	-	-	TRBJ1-2	CASSLGDFNYGYTF	TGCGCCAGCAGCTTGGGGGACTTTAACTATGGCTACACCTTC
TRBV19	TRBD2	-	TRBJ2-7	CASSRTSGGSYEQYF	TGTGCCAGTAGTAGGACTAGCGGGGGTTCCTACGAGCAGTACTTC
TRBV6-5	-	-	TRBJ1-1	CASSTEMGHRPAFF	TGTGCCAGCAGTACCGAAATGGGACATCGGCCAGCTTTCTTT
TRBV28	-	-	TRBJ1-2	CASNLGIPYGYTF	TGTGCCAGCAACCTAGGAATTCCTTATGGCTACACCTTC
TRBV3-1/TRBV3-2	-	-	TRBJ2-2	CAAANAGEAGELFF	TGTGCCGCGGCAAATGCAGGGGAAGCCGGGGAGCTGTTTTTT
TRBV13	-	-	TRBJ1-2	CASSLGDEGNYGYTF	TGTGCCAGCAGCTTAGGGGACGAGGGTAACTATGGCTACACCTTC
TRBV7-9	-	-	TRBJ1-5	CASSFGGDQPQHF	TGTGCCAGCAGCTTCGGGGGGGATCAGCCCCAGCATTTT
TRBV6-6	TRBD2	-	TRBJ2-7	CASSYDSRGVTDEQYF	TGTGCCAGCAGTTACGATAGTCGGGGGGTTACCGACGAGCAGTACTTC
TRBV4-1	-	-	TRBJ1-2	CASSQEVAYPNYGYTF	TGCGCCAGCAGCCAAGAGGTAGCATACCCAAACTATGGCTACACCTTC